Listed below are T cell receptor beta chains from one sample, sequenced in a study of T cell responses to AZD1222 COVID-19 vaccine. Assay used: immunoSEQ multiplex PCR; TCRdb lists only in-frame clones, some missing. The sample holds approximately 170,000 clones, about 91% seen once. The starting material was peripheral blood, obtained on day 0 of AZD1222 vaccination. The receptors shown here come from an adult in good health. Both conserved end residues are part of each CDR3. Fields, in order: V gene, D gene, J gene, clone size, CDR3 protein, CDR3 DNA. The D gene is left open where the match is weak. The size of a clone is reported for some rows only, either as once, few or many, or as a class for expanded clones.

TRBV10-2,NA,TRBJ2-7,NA,CASSEWSRGRGREQYF,TGCGCCAGCAGTGAGTGGTCCCGGGGCAGGGGTCGGGAGCAGTACTTC
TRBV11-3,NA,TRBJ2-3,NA,CASSLDRARTDTQYF,TGTGCCAGCAGCTTAGATCGTGCCCGCACAGATACGCAGTATTTT
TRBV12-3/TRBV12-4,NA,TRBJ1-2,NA,CASSPAPSGYTF,TGTGCCAGCAGTCCGGCGCCCAGTGGCTACACCTTC
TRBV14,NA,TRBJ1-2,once,CASSQDLGGSGYTF,TGTGCCAGCAGCCAAGATCTGGGGGGTAGTGGCTACACCTTC
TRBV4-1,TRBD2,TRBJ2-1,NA,CASSHGTSGAYNEQFF,TGCGCCAGCAGCCACGGCACTAGCGGGGCCTACAATGAGCAGTTCTTC
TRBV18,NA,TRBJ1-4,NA,CASSRTVGTDEKLFF,TGTGCCAGCTCACGAACAGTCGGGACCGATGAAAAACTGTTTTTT
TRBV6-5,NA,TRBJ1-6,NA,CASTVTGNNSPLHF,TGTGCCAGCACCGTTACAGGCAATAATTCACCCCTCCACTTT
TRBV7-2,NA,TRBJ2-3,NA,CASSLSALVAARTDTQYF,TGTGCCAGCAGCTTATCTGCGTTGGTAGCGGCCCGCACAGATACGCAGTATTTT
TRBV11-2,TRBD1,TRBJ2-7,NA,CASSLWTGLSYEQYF,TGTGCCAGCAGCTTATGGACAGGTCTCTCCTACGAGCAGTACTTC
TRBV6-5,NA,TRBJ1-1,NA,CASRTQGGDTEAFF,TGTGCCAGCAGAACACAGGGAGGGGACACTGAAGCTTTCTTT
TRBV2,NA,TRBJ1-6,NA,CASSEGGNSPLHF,TGTGCCAGCAGTGAGGGCGGGAATTCACCCCTCCACTTT
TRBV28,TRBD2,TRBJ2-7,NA,CASSRRTRETVEQYF,TGTGCCAGCAGTCGGCGGACGCGGGAGACCGTCGAGCAGTACTTC
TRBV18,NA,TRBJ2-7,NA,CASSPPGRQGGIYEQYF,TGTGCCAGCTCACCCCCGGGAAGGCAGGGGGGGATCTACGAGCAGTACTTC
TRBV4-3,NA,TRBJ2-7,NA,CASSQGVAAPPYEQYF,TGCGCCAGCAGCCAAGGGGTGGCGGCGCCGCCCTACGAGCAGTACTTC
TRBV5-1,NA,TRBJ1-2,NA,CASSSIPTRGGPRGYTF,TGCGCCAGCAGCTCCATCCCTACCCGGGGGGGACCACGAGGCTACACCTTC
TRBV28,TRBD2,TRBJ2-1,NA,CASSLTREGRGEQFF,TGTGCCAGCAGTTTAACACGGGAGGGCCGGGGTGAGCAGTTCTTC
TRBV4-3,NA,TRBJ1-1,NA,CASSPEGGLNTEAFF,TGCGCCAGCAGCCCAGAGGGGGGGCTGAACACTGAAGCTTTCTTT
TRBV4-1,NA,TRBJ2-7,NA,CASSQVGSGEQYF,TGCGCCAGCAGCCAAGTTGGGTCGGGAGAGCAGTACTTC
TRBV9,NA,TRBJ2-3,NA,CASSAKGGTDTQYF,TGTGCCAGCAGCGCGAAGGGGGGAACAGATACGCAGTATTTT
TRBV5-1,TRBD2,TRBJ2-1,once,CASSSRAGAPYNEQFF,TGCGCCAGCAGCTCCAGAGCGGGAGCGCCCTACAATGAGCAGTTCTTC
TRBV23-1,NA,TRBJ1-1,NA,CASSQPWVIEPTMNTEAFF,TGCGCCAGCAGTCAACCGTGGGTAATAGAACCTACTATGAACACTGAAGCTTTCTTT
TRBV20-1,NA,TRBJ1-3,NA,CSASGSDSGNTIYF,TGCAGTGCTAGTGGATCCGACTCTGGAAACACCATATATTTT
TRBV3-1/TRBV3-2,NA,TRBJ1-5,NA,CASSQGHINQPQHF,TGTGCCAGCAGCCAAGGGCACATCAATCAGCCCCAGCATTTT
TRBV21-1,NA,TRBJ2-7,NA,CASSKWGGGRPSHEQYF,TGTGCCAGCAGCAAATGGGGGGGTGGACGCCCTTCCCACGAGCAGTACTTC
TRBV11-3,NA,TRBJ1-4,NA,CASALVGRPDEKLFF,TGTGCCAGCGCCCTCGTAGGGCGACCTGATGAAAAACTGTTTTTT
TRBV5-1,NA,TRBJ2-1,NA,CASSLASRDEQFF,TGCGCCAGCAGCTTGGCCTCTCGCGATGAGCAGTTCTTC
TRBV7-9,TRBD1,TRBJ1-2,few,CASSPTTGVYYGYTF,TGTGCCAGCAGCCCCACGACAGGGGTCTACTATGGCTACACCTTC
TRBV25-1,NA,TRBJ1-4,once,CASSEWVLGSNEKLFF,TGTGCCAGCAGTGAATGGGTACTGGGAAGTAATGAAAAACTGTTTTTT
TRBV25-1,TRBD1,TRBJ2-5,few,CASRRGRGQFQETQYF,TGTGCCAGCAGGAGGGGCCGGGGACAGTTCCAAGAGACCCAGTACTTC
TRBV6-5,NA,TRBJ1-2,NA,CASSYSAGRYGYTF,TGTGCCAGCAGTTACTCGGCAGGGCGCTATGGCTACACCTTC
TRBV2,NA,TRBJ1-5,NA,CASTPGPGTQGAQHF,TGTGCCAGCACCCCCGGACCAGGGACCCAAGGGGCCCAGCATTTT
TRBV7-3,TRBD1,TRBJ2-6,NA,CASSPKQGTLSGANVLTF,TGTGCCAGCAGCCCCAAACAGGGGACCCTATCTGGGGCCAACGTCCTGACTTTC
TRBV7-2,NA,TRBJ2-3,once,CASSLGRTDTQYF,TGTGCCAGCAGCTTAGGTAGAACAGATACGCAGTATTTT
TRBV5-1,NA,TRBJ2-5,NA,CASTTGDLQETQYF,TGCGCCAGTACTACGGGAGATCTCCAAGAGACCCAGTACTTC
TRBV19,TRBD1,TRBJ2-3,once,CASNDRVADTQYF,TGTGCCAGTAATGACAGGGTCGCAGATACGCAGTATTTT
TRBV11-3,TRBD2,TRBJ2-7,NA,CASSSGTSGSYSYPDEQYF,TGTGCCAGCAGCTCGGGGACTAGCGGGAGCTACAGTTACCCGGACGAGCAGTACTTC
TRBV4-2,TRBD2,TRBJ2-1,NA,CASSRVGTSGGQNEQFF,TGTGCCAGCAGCCGAGTCGGGACTAGCGGGGGCCAGAATGAGCAGTTCTTC
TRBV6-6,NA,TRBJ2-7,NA,CASISGRSGYEQYF,TGTGCCAGCATCTCCGGACGCTCCGGTTACGAGCAGTACTTC